This T cell receptor (beta chain) was captured by sequencing in a study of T cell responses to AZD1222 COVID-19 vaccine. Study-wide context: Samples with a second dose at about 4 or about 12 weeks were pooled together. Study-wide findings and caveats: Repertoire samples came only from after the peak T cell response.

After removal of 6 bases from V and 0 bases from J, the junction contained 5 bases not matched to a gene. In germline, CDR1 is MNHEY, CDR2 SVGEGT. This CDR3 spans 15 amino acids. Profiling relied on immunoSEQ multiplex PCR, and the TCRdb table lists in-frame clones only, not all of them. The table records 90,000 to 120,000 clones, around nine tenths of them present only once. Notes on this clone: Its antigen is currently unknown.

Sample: peripheral blood, taken on day 0 of AZD1222 vaccination. The rearrangement joins TRBV6-2 or TRBV6-3 to TRBJ2-3, with TRBD2 matching over 8 bases. This clonotype was obtained from an adult in good health. The CDR3 spells CASSPGGVSTDTQYF. The CDR3, as DNA: TGTGCCAGCAGCCCGGGGGGGGTTAGCACAGATACGCAGTATTTT.